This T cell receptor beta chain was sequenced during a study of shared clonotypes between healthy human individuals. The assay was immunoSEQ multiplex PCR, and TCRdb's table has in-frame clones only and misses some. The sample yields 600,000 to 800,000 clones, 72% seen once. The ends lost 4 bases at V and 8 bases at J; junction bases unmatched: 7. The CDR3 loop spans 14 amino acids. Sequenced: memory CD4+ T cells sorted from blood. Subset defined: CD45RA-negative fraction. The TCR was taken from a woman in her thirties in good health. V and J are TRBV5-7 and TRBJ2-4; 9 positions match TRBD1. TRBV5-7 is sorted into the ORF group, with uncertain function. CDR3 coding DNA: TGTGCCAGCAGCCCGACAGGGGGACACGACATTCAGTACTTC. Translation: CASSPTGGHDIQYF.